Following are 15 T cell receptor beta chains from one sample sequenced in a study of cytomegalovirus exposure and HLA in healthy donors. PCR used 60 Vbeta primers and 13 Jbeta primers. Libraries were prepared by immunoSEQ multiplex PCR; TCRdb keeps only in-frame clonotypes and omits some of them. Altogether about 240,000 clones are present, about 88% being singletons, with the ten largest covering approximately 0.24%. The sequenced sample consisted of PBMCs. The receptors stem from a girl aged 2 to 10 in good health and CMV-seronegative.

This sequence joins TRBV2 and TRBJ1-3; D uncertain. The germline V and J ends were trimmed by 6 bases and 0 bases, with 9 bases remaining between them. The V gene's germline CDR1 is SNHLY and CDR2 FYNNEI. This CDR3 spans 14 amino acids. The CDR3, as DNA: TGTGCCAGCAGAAACTCTGGCTCTGGAAACACCATATATTTT. It specifies CASRNSGSGNTIYF.

The V and J genes are TRBV30 and TRBJ1-1; no definite D call. CDR1 and CDR2 from the germline V gene are GTSNPN and SVGIG (reference sequence). V was shortened by 8 bases and J by 7 bases, with 14 bases between the two germline ends. This CDR3 spans 11 amino acids. The CDR3 loop reads CASDDAGEAFF. In DNA, the CDR3 is TGTGCCAGTGACGATGCGGGTGAAGCTTTCTTT.

The rearrangement links TRBV30 to TRBJ2-2; D is unclear. In germline, CDR1 is GTSNPN, CDR2 SVGIG (reference sequence). This CDR3 spans 15 amino acids. V lost 2 bases to trimming and J lost 0 bases, with 10 bases between them. The CDR3 bases are TGTGCCTGGAGTCCAACTGCTCCGAACACCGGGGAGCTGTTTTTT. It specifies CAWSPTAPNTGELFF.

The genes are TRBV6-1 and TRBJ1-1; weak D call: TRBD1 (6 bases). The CDR3 contains 14 residues. With 8 bases removed from V and 4 bases from J, the gap between germline ends came to 17 bases. The germline V gene has CDR1 MNHNS and CDR2 SASEGT. CDR3 sequence (DNA): TGTGCCAGCTTTCTGGACAGAATCTCCACTGAAGCTTTCTTT. Residues: CASFLDRISTEAFF.

The chain combines TRBV7-8 with TRBJ1-5, with TRBD1 as a possible D gene (6 bases). CDR3 size: 13 residues. Between the trimmed V and J ends, which lost 4 bases and 4 bases, there was a span of 8 bases. From germline, CDR1 is SGHVS and CDR2 FQNEAQ. The CDR3 spells CASSSGENQPQHF. The DNA for the CDR3 is TGTGCCAGCAGCTCAGGGGAGAATCAGCCCCAGCATTTT.

The rearrangement links TRBV18 to TRBJ2-7, with 15 bases that match TRBD2. Germline lookup yields CDR1 KGHSH and CDR2 LQKENI. This CDR3 spans 17 amino acids. With V trimmed by 5 bases and J by 5 bases, 10 bases remained unmatched. The DNA for the CDR3 is TGTGCCAGCTCAAAGGGACTAGCGGGGGGCGGCGACCACGAGCAGTACTTC. It codes for CASSKGLAGGGDHEQYF. The variable domain in full, with the rest retrieved from reference TRBV18 and TRBJ2-7, is NAGVMQNPRHLVRRRGQEARLRCSPMKGHSHVYWYRQLPEEGLKFMVYLQKENIIDESGMPKERFSAEFPKEGPSILRIQQVVRGDSAAYFCASSKGLAGGGDHEQYFGPGTRLTVT.

This rearrangement joins TRBV4-1 to TRBJ2-1; 7 bases map to TRBD1. J was trimmed by 8 bases and V by 4 bases; bases with no gene match: 20. The germline gives CDR1 MGHRA, CDR2 YSYEKL. The CDR3 extends over 18 amino acids. CDR3 DNA sequence: TGCGCCAGCAGCCGGGTCGGTGGACAGGCTGAGTTGCGGGATGAGCAGTTCTTC. Translating it yields CASSRVGGQAELRDEQFF.

This chain connects TRBV19 to TRBJ1-5, with D maybe TRBD1 (5 bases). Trimming took off 6 bases at V and 4 bases at J, with 10 bases between the two ends. CDR3 length: 13 residues. Per germline, CDR1 LNHDA and CDR2 SQIVND (reference sequence). CDR3 sequence: CASRRQPNQPQHF. Written as DNA, the CDR3 is TGTGCCAGTAGACGACAGCCTAATCAGCCCCAGCATTTT. Full variable domain (remainder filled in from reference TRBV19 and TRBJ1-5): DGGITQSPKYLFRKEGQNVTLSCEQNLNHDAMYWYRQDPGQGLRLIYYSQIVNDFQKGDIAEGYSVSREKKESFPLTVTSAQKNPTAFYLCASRRQPNQPQHFGDGTRLSIL.

The rearrangement joins TRBV29-1 to TRBJ1-5; perhaps TRBD1 as D (5 bases). V shed 5 bases and J shed 4 bases, with 9 bases lying between them. CDR1 and CDR2 from the germline V gene are SQVTM and ANQGSEA. The CDR3 has 12 residues. The CDR3: CSVRGSNQPQHF. The CDR3 nucleotides are TGCAGCGTTCGGGGGTCAAATCAGCCCCAGCATTTT.

This chain links TRBV5-1 with TRBJ1-2; 7 bases align to TRBD1. The CDR3 contains 16 residues. V shed 1 base, J shed 4 bases, and the junction held 10 bases outside the gene matches. Germline V CDR1 and CDR2: SGHRS, YFSETQ. DNA for the CDR3: TGCGCCAGCAGCTTGCCACTGACAACAGGGGCCTATGGCTACACCTTC. This gives the protein CASSLPLTTGAYGYTF.

The chain couples TRBV6-1 to TRBJ1-5; D unresolved. CDR1 and CDR2 (germline): MNHNS, SASEGT. V was cut by 8 bases and J by 1 base, with 12 bases left in between. This CDR3 contains 14 residues. The CDR3 loop is CASVSFLSNQPQHF. CDR3 sequence (DNA): TGTGCCAGCGTGAGTTTTCTCAGCAATCAGCCCCAGCATTTT.

This clone was observed once. The rearrangement joins TRBV6-1 to TRBJ1-1; perhaps TRBD1 as D (5 bases). CDR3 size: 14 residues. Germline lookup yields CDR1 MNHNS and CDR2 SASEGT. Trimming left V 2 bases short and J 4 bases short, with 11 bases between. The CDR3 region is CASSEWEGRTEAFF. The CDR3 DNA is TGTGCCAGCAGTGAATGGGAGGGGCGCACTGAAGCTTTCTTT.

This chain links TRBV9 with TRBJ1-5, with 8 bases aligning to TRBD1. V lost 4 bases, J lost 6 bases, and 6 bases stayed unmatched. Looked up from germline, CDR1 is SGDLS and CDR2 is YYNGEE. The CDR3 runs 14 residues. The CDR3 sequence: CASSTGQGSQPQHF. The CDR3, as DNA: TGTGCCAGCAGCACCGGACAGGGAAGTCAGCCCCAGCATTTT.

The chain recombines TRBV5-1 with TRBJ2-1; the match to TRBD2 covers 10 bases. The CDR3 has 16 residues. Germline V gives CDR1 SGHRS, CDR2 YFSETQ. The junction had 8 bases not matched to a gene; V was cut back by 0 bases and J by 8 bases. CDR3 DNA: TGCGCCAGCAGCTTGGTTCCTAGCGGGAGTGGTGATGAGCAGTTCTTC. Encoded protein: CASSLVPSGSGDEQFF.

J is TRBJ2-2 and V is TRBV10-3; possible D gene TRBD1, 5 bases. The V end was cut by 6 bases, the J end by 5 bases, with 19 bases between. The CDR3 has 16 amino acids. From germline, CDR1 is ENHRY and CDR2 SYGVKD. CDR3 coding DNA: TGTGCCATCAGGGACCTAGTCAGGGCTGGAACCGGGGAGCTGTTTTTT. Its protein product is CAIRDLVRAGTGELFF.